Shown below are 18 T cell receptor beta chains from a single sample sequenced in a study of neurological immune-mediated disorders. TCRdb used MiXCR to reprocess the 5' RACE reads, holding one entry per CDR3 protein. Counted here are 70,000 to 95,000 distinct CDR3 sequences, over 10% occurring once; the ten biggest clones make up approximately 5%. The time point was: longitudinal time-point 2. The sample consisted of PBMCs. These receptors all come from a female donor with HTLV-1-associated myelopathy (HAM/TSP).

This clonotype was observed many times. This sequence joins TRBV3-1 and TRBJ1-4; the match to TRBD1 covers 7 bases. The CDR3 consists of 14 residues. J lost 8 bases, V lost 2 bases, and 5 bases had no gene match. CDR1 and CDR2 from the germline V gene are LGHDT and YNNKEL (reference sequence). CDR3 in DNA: TGTGCCAGCAGCCAAACAGGGGTGCGCGAAAAACTGTTTTTT. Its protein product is CASSQTGVREKLFF.

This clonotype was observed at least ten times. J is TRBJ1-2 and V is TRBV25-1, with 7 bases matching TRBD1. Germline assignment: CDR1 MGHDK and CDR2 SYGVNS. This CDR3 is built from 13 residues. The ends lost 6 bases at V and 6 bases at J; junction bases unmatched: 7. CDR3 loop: CASRQGLLDGYTF. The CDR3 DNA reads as TGTGCCAGCAGACAGGGGCTACTGGATGGCTACACCTTC.

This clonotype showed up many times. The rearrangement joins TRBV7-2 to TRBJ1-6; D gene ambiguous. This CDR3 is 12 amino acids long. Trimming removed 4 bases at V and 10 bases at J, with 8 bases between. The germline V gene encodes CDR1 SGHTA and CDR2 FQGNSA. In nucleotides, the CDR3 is TGTGCCAGCAGCTGGGGTGGCTCACCCCTCCACTTT. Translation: CASSWGGSPLHF.

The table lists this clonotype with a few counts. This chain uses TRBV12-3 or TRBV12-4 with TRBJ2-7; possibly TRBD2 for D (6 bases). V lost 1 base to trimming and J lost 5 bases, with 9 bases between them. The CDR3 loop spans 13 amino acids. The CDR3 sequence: CASSLVGGNEQYF. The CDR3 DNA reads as TGTGCCAGCAGTTTAGTGGGAGGAAACGAGCAGTACTTC.

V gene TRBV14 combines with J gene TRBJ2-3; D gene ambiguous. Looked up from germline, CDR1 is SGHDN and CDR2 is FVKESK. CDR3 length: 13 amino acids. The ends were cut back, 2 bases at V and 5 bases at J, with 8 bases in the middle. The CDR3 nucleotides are TGTGCCAGCAGCCAACCGGCCGGAGATACGCAGTATTTT. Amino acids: CASSQPAGDTQYF.

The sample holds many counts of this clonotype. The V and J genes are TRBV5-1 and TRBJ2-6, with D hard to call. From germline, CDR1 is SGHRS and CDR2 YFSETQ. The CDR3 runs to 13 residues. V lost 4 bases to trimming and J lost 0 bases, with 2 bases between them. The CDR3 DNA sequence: TGCGCCAGCAGCCGCTCTGGGGCCAACGTCCTGACTTTC. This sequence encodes CASSRSGANVLTF. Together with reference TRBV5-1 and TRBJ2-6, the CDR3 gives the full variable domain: KAGVTQTPRYLIKTRGQQVTLSCSPISGHRSVSWYQQTPGQGLQFLFEYFSETQRNKGNFPGRFSGRQFSNSRSEMNVSTLELGDSALYLCASSRSGANVLTFGAGSRLTVL.

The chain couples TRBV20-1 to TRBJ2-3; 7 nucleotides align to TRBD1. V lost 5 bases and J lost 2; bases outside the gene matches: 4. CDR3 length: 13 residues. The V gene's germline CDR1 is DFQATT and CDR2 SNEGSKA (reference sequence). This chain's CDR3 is CSAFDRVTDTQYF. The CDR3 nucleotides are TGCAGTGCTTTCGACAGGGTCACAGATACGCAGTATTTT.

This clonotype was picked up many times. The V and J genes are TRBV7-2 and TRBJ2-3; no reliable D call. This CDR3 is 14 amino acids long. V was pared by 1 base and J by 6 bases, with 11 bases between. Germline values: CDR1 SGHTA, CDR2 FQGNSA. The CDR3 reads CASSLVGPGDTQYF. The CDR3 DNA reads TGTGCCAGCAGCTTAGTAGGGCCTGGGGATACGCAGTATTTT. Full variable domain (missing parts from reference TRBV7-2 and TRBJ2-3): GAGVSQSPSNKVTEKGKDVELRCDPISGHTALYWYRQSLGQGLEFLIYFQGNSAPDKSGLPSDRFSAERTGGSVSTLTIQRTQQEDSAVYLCASSLVGPGDTQYFGPGTRLTVL.

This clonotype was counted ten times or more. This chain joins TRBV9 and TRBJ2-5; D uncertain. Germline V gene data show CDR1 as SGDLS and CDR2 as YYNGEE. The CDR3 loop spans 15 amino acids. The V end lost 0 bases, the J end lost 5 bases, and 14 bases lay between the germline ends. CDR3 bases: TGTGCCAGCAGCGTAGGGGCTGTTCAAGGGGAGACCCAGTACTTC. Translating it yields CASSVGAVQGETQYF.

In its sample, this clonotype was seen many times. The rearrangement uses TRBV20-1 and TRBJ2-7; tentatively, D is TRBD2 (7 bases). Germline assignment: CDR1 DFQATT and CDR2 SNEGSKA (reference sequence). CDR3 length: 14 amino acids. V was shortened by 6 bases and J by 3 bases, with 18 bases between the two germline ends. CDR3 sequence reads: CSAIRGGVGYEQYF. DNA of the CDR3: TGCAGTGCAATCCGAGGGGGGGTCGGCTACGAGCAGTACTTC.

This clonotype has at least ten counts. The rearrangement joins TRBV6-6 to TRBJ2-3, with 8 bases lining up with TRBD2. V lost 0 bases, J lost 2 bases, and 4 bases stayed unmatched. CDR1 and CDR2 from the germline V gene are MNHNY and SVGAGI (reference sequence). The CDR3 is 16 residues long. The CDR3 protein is CASSYSGGAYTDTQYF. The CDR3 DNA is TGTGCCAGCAGTTACTCCGGGGGGGCATACACAGATACGCAGTATTTT.

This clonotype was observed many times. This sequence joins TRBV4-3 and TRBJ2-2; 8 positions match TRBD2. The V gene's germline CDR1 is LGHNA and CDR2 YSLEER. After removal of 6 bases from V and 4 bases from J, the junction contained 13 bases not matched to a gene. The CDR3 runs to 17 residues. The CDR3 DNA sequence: TGCGCCAGCAGACATCTCGGGGGGGGGCAAGGCACCGGGGAGCTGTTTTTT. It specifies CASRHLGGGQGTGELFF.

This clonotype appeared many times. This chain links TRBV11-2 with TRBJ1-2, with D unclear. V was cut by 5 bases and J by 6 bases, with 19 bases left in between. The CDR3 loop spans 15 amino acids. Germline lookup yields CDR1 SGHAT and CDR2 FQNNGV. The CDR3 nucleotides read TGTGCCAGCAGCCCACCGGGTCCGGAGGCCAATGGCTACACCTTC. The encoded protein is CASSPPGPEANGYTF.

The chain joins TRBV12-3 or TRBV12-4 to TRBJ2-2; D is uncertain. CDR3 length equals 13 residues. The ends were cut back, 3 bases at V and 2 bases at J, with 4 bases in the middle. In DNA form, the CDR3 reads TGTGCCAGCAGTTTCTACAACACCGGGGAGCTGTTTTTT. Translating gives CASSFYNTGELFF.

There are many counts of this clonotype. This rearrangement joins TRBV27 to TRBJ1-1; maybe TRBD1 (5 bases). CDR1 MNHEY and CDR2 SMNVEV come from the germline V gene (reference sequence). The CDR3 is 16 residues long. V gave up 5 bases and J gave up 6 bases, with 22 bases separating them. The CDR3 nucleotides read TGTGCCAGCAGTCCCCCGGGGTATTGGGGGACTGCTGAAGCTTTCTTT. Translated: CASSPPGYWGTAEAFF.

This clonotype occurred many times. CDR3 region: CSARGAIGYTEAFF. Written as DNA, the CDR3 is TGCAGTGCTAGAGGAGCAATAGGGTACACTGAAGCTTTCTTT. The chain has TRBV20-1 and TRBJ1-1; D gene ambiguous. The CDR3 contains 14 residues. Germline V gene data show CDR1 as DFQATT and CDR2 as SNEGSKA (reference sequence). V was clipped by 1 base and J by 3 bases, with 12 bases between them.

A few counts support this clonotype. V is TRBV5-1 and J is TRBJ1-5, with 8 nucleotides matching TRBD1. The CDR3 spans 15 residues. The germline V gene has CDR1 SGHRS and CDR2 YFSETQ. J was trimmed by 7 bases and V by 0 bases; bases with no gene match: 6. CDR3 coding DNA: TGCGCCAGCAGCTTGGCCGGACAGGGCGGGCAGCCCCAGCATTTT. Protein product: CASSLAGQGGQPQHF.

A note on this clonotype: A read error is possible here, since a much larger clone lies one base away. The CDR3 here is CAAMDQETQYF. The CDR3 bases are TGTGCCGCCATGGACCAAGAGACCCAGTACTTC. The chain couples TRBV10-3 to TRBJ2-5, with no clear D. Germline CDR1 and CDR2: ENHRY and SYGVKD. CDR3 length: 11 amino acids. Trimming shortened V by 11 bases and J by 0 bases, and 7 bases separated the two germline ends.